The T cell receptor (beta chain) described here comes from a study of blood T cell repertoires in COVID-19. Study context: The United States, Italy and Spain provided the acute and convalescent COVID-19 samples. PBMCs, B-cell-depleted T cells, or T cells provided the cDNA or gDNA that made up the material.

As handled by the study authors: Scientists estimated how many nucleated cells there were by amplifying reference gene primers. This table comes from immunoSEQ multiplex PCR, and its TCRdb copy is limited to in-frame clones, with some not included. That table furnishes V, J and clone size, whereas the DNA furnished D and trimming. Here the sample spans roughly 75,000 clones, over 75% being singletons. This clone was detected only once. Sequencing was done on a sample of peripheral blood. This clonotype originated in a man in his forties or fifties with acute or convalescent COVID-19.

The CDR3 spells CASSHLLGGTTDTQYF. DNA for the CDR3: TGTGCCAGCAGCCATTTACTAGGGGGCACGACAGATACGCAGTATTTT. The J gene is TRBJ2-3, the V gene TRBV3-1 (or the pseudogene TRBV3-2), with 7 bases fitting TRBD1. This CDR3 comprises 16 residues. Germline lookup yields CDR1 LGHDT and CDR2 YNNKEL (reference sequence). Trimming removed 3 bases from V and 3 bases from J; junction bases left unmatched: 9.